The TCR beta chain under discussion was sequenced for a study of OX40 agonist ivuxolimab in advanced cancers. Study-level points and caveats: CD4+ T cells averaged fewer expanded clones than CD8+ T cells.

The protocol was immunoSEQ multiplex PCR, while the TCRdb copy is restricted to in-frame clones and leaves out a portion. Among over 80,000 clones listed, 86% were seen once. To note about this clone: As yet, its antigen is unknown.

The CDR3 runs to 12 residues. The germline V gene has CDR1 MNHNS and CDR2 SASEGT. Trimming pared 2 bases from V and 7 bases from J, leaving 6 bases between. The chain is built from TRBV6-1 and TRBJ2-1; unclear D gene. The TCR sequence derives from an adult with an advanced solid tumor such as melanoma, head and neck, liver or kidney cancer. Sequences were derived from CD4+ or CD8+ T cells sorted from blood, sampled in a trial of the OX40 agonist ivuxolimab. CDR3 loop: CASSERRNEQFF. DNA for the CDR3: TGTGCCAGCAGTGAAAGAAGAAATGAGCAGTTCTTC.